This T cell receptor beta chain was identified during a study of blood T cell repertoires in COVID-19. Turning to the study itself: The United States, Italy and Spain supplied acute and convalescent COVID-19 samples. Sources were T cells, B-cell-depleted T cells, or PBMCs; the material itself was cDNA or gDNA.

In the authors' workflow: Amplification from reference gene primers served as the basis for estimated nucleated cell counts. The table came from immunoSEQ multiplex PCR; TCRdb's copy has only in-frame clones and leaves some out. The V and J calls and clone size come from that table; D and trimming were worked out from the DNA. The sample contains 15,000 or so clones, 85% to 90% of which appear only once. The CDR3 runs to 13 residues. The germline CDR1 and CDR2 sequences are MNHEY and SMNVEV (reference sequence). V was pared by 0 bases and J by 8 bases, with 9 bases between. The specimen sequenced was peripheral blood. This clonotype was sampled from a human donor in a cohort sampled during active COVID-19. This chain connects TRBV27 to TRBJ2-3; D is uncertain. Written as DNA, the CDR3 is TGTGCCAGCAGTTTATCGGGCGAGACTACGCAGTATTTT. Translation gives CASSLSGETTQYF.